This T cell receptor (beta chain) was captured by sequencing in a study of CD8+CD57+ T cells in acquired aplastic anemia. Background on the study: Recorded DNA amounts for sorted CD4+ and CD8+ cells had an average of approximately 3 ug.

Genomic DNA, the template, was used for profiling of the TCR beta VDJ and CDR3. TCRdb independently ran MiXCR on the reads; one entry per CDR3 protein. There are fewer than 250,000 distinct CDR3 sequences in the sample; less than 70% occur only once, and 16% lies in the top ten. The table lists this clonotype with many counts. This CDR3 has 13 residues. The germline V and J ends were trimmed by 5 bases and 5 bases, with 12 bases remaining between them. In germline, CDR1 is SGHDN, CDR2 FVKESK. Material: sorted CD4+, CD8+, or CD8+CD57+ T cells (not recorded which) from PBMCs. The chain carries TRBV14 and TRBJ1-2; D gene ambiguous. This sequence was found in a human donor in good health, serving as a control. The CDR3 DNA follows: TGTGCCAGCAGCGAAAGGGCCAATTATGGCTACACCTTC. This gives the protein CASSERANYGYTF.